The 14 T cell receptor beta chains presented below share a single source sample, sequenced in a study of T-cell memory formation after mild COVID-19. From the 5' RACE reads, TCRdb called clonotypes with MiXCR, one entry per CDR3 protein. The sample contains hundreds of thousands of distinct CDR3 sequences, roughly an eighth of which appear only once. Material: PBMCs or a T cell subset sorted from them (not recorded which). The receptors here all came from a man between 18 and 35 years old who had mild COVID-19 (a few samples of this study predate the infection). Cell type and time point are not known.

In its sample, this clonotype was seen many times. The chain couples TRBV12-3 or TRBV12-4 to TRBJ1-2; D is unclear. Trimming stripped 1 base from V and 6 bases from J, with 3 bases between. The CDR3 contains 11 residues. For the CDR3, the DNA is TGTGCCAGCAGTTTAGGGAATGGCTACACCTTC. Translation: CASSLGNGYTF.

The table lists this clonotype with a few counts. V and J are TRBV4-3 and TRBJ1-5, with 8 bases lining up with TRBD1. Germline V gene sequence: CDR1 LGHNA, CDR2 YSLEER. V dropped 3 bases and J dropped 2; count of bases not matched to a gene: 15. The CDR3 is 19 residues long. Here the CDR3 reads CASSQARGAGGACNQPQHF. The DNA of the CDR3 is TGCGCCAGCAGCCAGGCAAGAGGTGCAGGGGGCGCCTGCAATCAGCCCCAGCATTTT.

The DNA for the CDR3 is TGTGCCAGCACCTTCCAGGTGGCAGACTATGGCTACACCTTC. It codes for CASTFQVADYGYTF. This chain connects TRBV7-2 to TRBJ1-2, with unresolved D. This CDR3 has 14 amino acids. Germline CDR1 and CDR2: SGHTA and FQGNSA. V was shortened by 7 bases and J by 3 bases, with 15 bases between the two germline ends. The full variable domain, its missing parts supplied by reference TRBV7-2 and TRBJ1-2, is GAGVSQSPSNKVTEKGKDVELRCDPISGHTALYWYRQSLGQGLEFLIYFQGNSAPDKSGLPSDRFSAERTGGSVSTLTIQRTQQEDSAVYLCASTFQVADYGYTFGSGTRLTVV.

This clonotype was counted at least ten times. The chain employs TRBV5-1 and TRBJ1-1, with 7 positions matching TRBD1. V lost 4 bases to trimming and J lost 3 bases; unmatched junction nucleotides: 6. This CDR3 is 14 amino acids long. The germline V gene encodes CDR1 SGHRS and CDR2 YFSETQ. The CDR3 loop is CASSPLGQYTEAFF. The CDR3 bases are TGCGCCAGCAGCCCCCTGGGACAGTACACTGAAGCTTTCTTT.

The rearrangement links TRBV6-5 to TRBJ1-4, with a weak D call TRBD1 (5 bases). The CDR3 is 16 residues long. Trimming removed 0 bases at V and 8 bases at J, with 16 bases between. CDR1 is MNHEY, CDR2 SVGAGI, per germline. In nucleotides, the CDR3 is TGTGCCAGCAGTTACTCCACAGGTCCCGGACGGGAAAAACTGTTTTTT. Encoded protein: CASSYSTGPGREKLFF.

This rearrangement joins TRBV6-1 to TRBJ2-7; D remains ambiguous. The CDR3 consists of 13 residues. Trimming took 4 bases from V and 1 from J, leaving 8 bases between them. CDR1 is MNHNS and CDR2 is SASEGT in the germline V gene. The CDR3 region has the DNA TGTGCCAGCAGTGTATCCCTTTCCTACGAGCAGTACGTC. This encodes CASSVSLSYEQYV.

A few counts support this clonotype. The rearrangement uses TRBV10-3 and TRBJ1-1; unclear D gene. The V gene's germline CDR1 is ENHRY and CDR2 SYGVKD. The CDR3 contains 13 residues. Trimming pared 2 bases from V and 1 base from J, leaving 5 bases between. The CDR3 region is CAISEKENTEAFF. CDR3 nucleotide sequence: TGTGCCATCAGTGAGAAAGAGAACACTGAAGCTTTCTTT.

This clonotype showed up just a few times. The CDR3 region is CSARGGAGPYNEQFF. CDR3 DNA sequence: TGCAGTGCTAGAGGAGGGGCGGGGCCCTACAATGAGCAGTTCTTC. This chain uses TRBV20-1 with TRBJ2-1; the D gene is possibly TRBD2 (6 bases). The V end was cut by 1 base, the J end by 2 bases, with 12 bases between. The CDR3 is made up of 15 amino acids. CDR1 and CDR2 from the germline V gene are DFQATT and SNEGSKA (reference sequence).

The V gene is TRBV4-3, the J gene TRBJ1-1; D is undetermined. The germline gives CDR1 LGHNA, CDR2 YSLEER. The CDR3 totals 14 residues. V was clipped by 0 bases and J by 7 bases, with 12 bases between them. Here the CDR3 reads CASSQDLGDYEAFF. CDR3 in DNA: TGCGCCAGCAGCCAAGATCTTGGTGACTATGAAGCTTTCTTT.

This clonotype was detected ten times or more. The chain is built from TRBV2 and TRBJ2-5; D gene uncertain. V was cut by 1 base and J by 4 bases, with 4 bases left in between. Germline assignment: CDR1 SNHLY and CDR2 FYNNEI. This CDR3 has 12 amino acids. CDR3 sequence (DNA): TGTGCCAGCAGTGAAGTGGGAGAGACCCAGTACTTC. This codes for CASSEVGETQYF.

V and J are TRBV28 and TRBJ2-2; 10 nucleotides align to TRBD1. V lost 6 bases and J lost 7; bases outside the gene matches: 8. CDR1 and CDR2 from the germline V gene are MDHEN and SYDVKM. The CDR3 covers 15 residues. The CDR3 sequence: CASRVTGGESGELFF. The CDR3 DNA reads as TGTGCCAGCAGGGTGACAGGGGGCGAAAGCGGGGAGCTGTTTTTT.

The CDR3 DNA follows: TGTGCCAGCAGTTACTCGAAGACAGTGGTCTATGGCTACACCTTC. Translating gives CASSYSKTVVYGYTF. This sequence joins TRBV6-5 and TRBJ1-2; D possibly corresponds to TRBD1 (5 bases). The CDR3 is made up of 15 amino acids. Germline V gene sequence: CDR1 MNHEY, CDR2 SVGAGI. Trimming took 0 bases from V and 4 from J, leaving 12 bases between them.

Concerning this clonotype itself: A read error may account for a junction end that differs from germline. The V gene is TRBV7-2, the J gene TRBJ2-2, with D possibly being TRBD2 (5 bases). The CDR3 consists of 13 residues. Per the germline V gene, CDR1 is SGHTA and CDR2 is FQGNSA. CDR3: CASSLVVAGELFF. The DNA for the CDR3 is TGTGCCAGCAGCTTAGTAGTAGCCGGGGAGTTGTTTTTT. The whole variable domain, filled in from reference TRBV7-2 and TRBJ2-2, reads GAGVSQSPSNKVTEKGKDVELRCDPISGHTALYWYRQSLGQGLEFLIYFQGNSAPDKSGLPSDRFSAERTGGSVSTLTIQRTQQEDSAVYLCASSLVVAGELFFGEGSRLTVL.

In its sample, this clonotype was seen a few times. The rearrangement links TRBV6-5 to TRBJ2-7; TRBD2 is a possible D gene (6 bases). This CDR3 spans 14 amino acids. Germline CDR1 is MNHEY and CDR2 is SVGAGI. Trimming took off 5 bases at V and 7 bases at J, with 18 bases between the two ends. The CDR3 protein is CASSLTRLSGEQYF. CDR3 in DNA: TGTGCCAGCAGTCTGACTAGACTATCAGGGGAGCAGTACTTC.